Sequencing of this TCR beta chain was carried out in a study of blood T cells in healthy people across ages. Study findings and constraints: Donors of long life had a larger count of naive CD4+ cells and greater diversity than aged donors. Unsorted PBMC material precluded a definitive naive versus antigen-experienced comparison.

Peripheral blood, about 10 milliliters per donor, was collected. Primed by a sample-barcoded 5' primer and a J-beta primer mix, a second PCR proceeded for 7 to 11 cycles. Each cDNA was tagged by a template-switch adaptor containing 12 random nucleotides. TCRdb re-called the 5' RACE reads with MiXCR, one entry per CDR3 protein. This repertoire shows fewer than 800,000 distinct CDR3 sequences, around a fifth found once; its top ten account for around 3.4%. This clonotype was recorded only once. Its antigen is unidentified. The TCR originated in a man between 65 and 85 years old in good health. Material for sequencing was blood.

The CDR3 spells CSAQDGGSGSILAKNIQYF. The DNA for the CDR3 is TGCAGTGCCCAGGACGGGGGTAGTGGGAGTATACTAGCCAAAAACATTCAGTACTTC. The V and J genes are TRBV20-1 and TRBJ2-4; perhaps TRBD2 as D (6 bases). Germline V CDR1 and CDR2: DFQATT, SNEGSKA (reference sequence). V was clipped by 6 bases and J by 0 bases, with 27 bases between them. The CDR3 consists of 19 residues.